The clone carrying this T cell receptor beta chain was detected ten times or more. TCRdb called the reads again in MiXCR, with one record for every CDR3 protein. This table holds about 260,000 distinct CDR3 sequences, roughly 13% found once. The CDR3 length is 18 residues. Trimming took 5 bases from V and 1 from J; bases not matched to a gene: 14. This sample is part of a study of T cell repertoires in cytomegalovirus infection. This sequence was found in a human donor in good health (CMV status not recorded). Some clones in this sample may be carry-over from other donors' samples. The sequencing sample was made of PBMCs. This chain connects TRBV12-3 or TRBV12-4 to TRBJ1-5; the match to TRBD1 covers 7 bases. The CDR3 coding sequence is TGTGCCAGCAGTCCCTTACCGACAGGGCCAGGAAGCAATCAGCCCCAGCATTTT. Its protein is CASSPLPTGPGSNQPQHF.